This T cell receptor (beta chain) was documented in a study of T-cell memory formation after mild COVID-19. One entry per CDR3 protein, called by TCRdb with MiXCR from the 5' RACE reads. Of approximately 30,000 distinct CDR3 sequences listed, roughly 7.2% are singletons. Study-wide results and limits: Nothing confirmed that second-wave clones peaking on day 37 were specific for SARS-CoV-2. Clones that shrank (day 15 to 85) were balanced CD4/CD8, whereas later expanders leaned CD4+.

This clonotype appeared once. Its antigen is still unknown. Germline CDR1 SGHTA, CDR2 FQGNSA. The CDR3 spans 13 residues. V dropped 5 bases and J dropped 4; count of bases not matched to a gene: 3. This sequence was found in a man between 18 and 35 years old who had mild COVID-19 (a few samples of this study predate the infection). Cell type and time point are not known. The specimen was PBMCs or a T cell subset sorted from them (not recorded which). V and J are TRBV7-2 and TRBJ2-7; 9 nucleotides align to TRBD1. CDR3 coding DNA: TGTGCCAGCAGCCGGGACAGGGTATACGAGCAGTACTTC. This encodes CASSRDRVYEQYF.